This T cell receptor (beta chain) was sequenced in a study of identical twins. Healthy Caucasians, and only they, were the donors. This clonotype was detected many times. Germline CDR1 and CDR2: DFQATT and SNEGSKA (reference sequence). CDR3 length: 12 residues. Trimming removed 4 bases at V and 8 bases at J, with 14 bases between. Template switching created a universal primer site, and the cDNA included unique molecular identifiers. TCRdb re-analysed the 5' RACE reads in MiXCR, keeping a single row per CDR3 protein. The repertoire consists of under 400,000 distinct CDR3 sequences, with about 9% occurring once and the leading ten covering 8% to 9.5%.

Sequences were obtained from naive T cells sorted from blood. The clonotype comes from a woman between 45 and 65 years old in good health. This chain joins TRBV20-1 and TRBJ1-2; weak D call: TRBD1 (5 bases). CDR3 sequence (DNA): TGCAGTGCTACTTGGCAGGGCTTAGGCTACACCTTC. This translates into CSATWQGLGYTF.